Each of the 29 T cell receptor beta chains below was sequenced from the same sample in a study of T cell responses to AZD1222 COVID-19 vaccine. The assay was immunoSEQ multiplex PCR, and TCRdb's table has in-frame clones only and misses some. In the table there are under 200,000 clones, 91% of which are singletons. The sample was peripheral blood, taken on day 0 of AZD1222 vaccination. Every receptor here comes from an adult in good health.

CDR3 amino acids: CASSSGLSYEQYF. The DNA for the CDR3 is TGTGCCAGCAGCTCGGGTCTATCCTACGAGCAGTACTTC. The V gene is TRBV13, the J gene TRBJ2-7; D is unresolved. The CDR3 contains 13 residues. Germline values: CDR1 PRHDT, CDR2 FYEKMQ (reference sequence). Trimming took off 4 bases at V and 1 base at J, with 8 bases between the two ends.

CDR3 in DNA: TGTGCCAGCGAGTTTAACAGGGGGAACACTGAAGCTTTCTTT. Translating gives CASEFNRGNTEAFF. The genes are TRBV6-5 and TRBJ1-1, with 7 bases matching TRBD1. CDR3 length equals 14 residues. From germline, CDR1 is MNHEY and CDR2 SVGAGI. The V segment lost 8 bases and the J segment 1 base; nucleotides outside the gene matches: 7.

The DNA of the CDR3 is TGTGCCACCAGCAGCTTTTCAGGGGGAACTGAAGCTTTCTTT. This codes for CATSSFSGGTEAFF. This rearrangement joins TRBV15 to TRBJ1-1; 7 bases agree with TRBD1. The CDR3 contains 14 residues. V trimming: 3 bases; J trimming: 5 bases; junction bases outside the gene matches: 6. The germline CDR1 and CDR2 sequences are LNHNV and YYDKDF (reference sequence).

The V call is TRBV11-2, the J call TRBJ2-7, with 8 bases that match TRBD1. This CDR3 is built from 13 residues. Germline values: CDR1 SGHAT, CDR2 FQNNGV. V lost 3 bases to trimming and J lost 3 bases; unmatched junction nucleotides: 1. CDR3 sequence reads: CASSFGQGYEQYF. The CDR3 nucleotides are TGTGCCAGCAGCTTCGGACAGGGCTACGAGCAGTACTTC.

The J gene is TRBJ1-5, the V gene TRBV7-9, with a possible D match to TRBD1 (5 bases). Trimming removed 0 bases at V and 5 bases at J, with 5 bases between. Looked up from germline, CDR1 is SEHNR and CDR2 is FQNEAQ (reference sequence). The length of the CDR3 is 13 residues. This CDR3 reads CASSLAGDQPQHF. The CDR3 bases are TGTGCCAGCAGCTTAGCGGGGGATCAGCCCCAGCATTTT.

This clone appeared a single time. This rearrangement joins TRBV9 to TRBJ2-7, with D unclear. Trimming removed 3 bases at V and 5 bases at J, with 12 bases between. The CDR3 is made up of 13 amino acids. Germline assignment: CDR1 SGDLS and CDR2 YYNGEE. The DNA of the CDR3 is TGTGCCAGCAGCGGTGGGGTTGACGACGAGCAGTACTTC. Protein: CASSGGVDDEQYF.

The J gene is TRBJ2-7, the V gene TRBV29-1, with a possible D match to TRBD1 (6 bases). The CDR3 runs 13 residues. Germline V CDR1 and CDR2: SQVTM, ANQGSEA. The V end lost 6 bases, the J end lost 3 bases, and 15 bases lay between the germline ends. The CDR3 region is CSVHIQGFYEQYF. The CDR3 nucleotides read TGCAGCGTCCATATCCAGGGGTTCTACGAGCAGTACTTC.

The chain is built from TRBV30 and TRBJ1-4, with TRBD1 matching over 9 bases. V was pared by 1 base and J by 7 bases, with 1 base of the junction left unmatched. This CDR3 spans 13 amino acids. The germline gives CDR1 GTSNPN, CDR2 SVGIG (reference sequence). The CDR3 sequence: CAWSDRGPEKLFF. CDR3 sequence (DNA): TGTGCCTGGAGTGACAGGGGGCCTGAAAAACTGTTTTTT. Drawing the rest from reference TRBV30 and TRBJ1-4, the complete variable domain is SQTIHQWPATLVQPVGSPLSLECTVEGTSNPNLYWYRQAAGRGLQLLFYSVGIGQISSEVPQNLSASRPQDRQFILSSKKLLLSDSGFYLCAWSDRGPEKLFFGSGTQLSVL.

CDR3 loop: CATSGGSVERENTEAFF. DNA of the CDR3: TGTGCCACCAGCGGAGGTAGTGTTGAACGGGAGAACACTGAAGCTTTCTTT. The rearrangement joins TRBV15 to TRBJ1-1, with unresolved D. The germline CDR1 and CDR2 sequences are LNHNV and YYDKDF (reference sequence). Trimming removed 5 bases from V and 1 base from J, with 20 bases in between. The CDR3 extends over 17 amino acids. Combining the CDR3 with reference TRBV15 and TRBJ1-1 gives the whole variable domain DAMVIQNPRYQVTQFGKPVTLSCSQTLNHNVMYWYQQKSSQAPKLLFHYYDKDFNNEADTPDNFQSRRPNTSFCFLDIRSPGLGDTAMYLCATSGGSVERENTEAFFGQGTRLTVV.

The CDR3 sequence is CASSAGVGYTF. The CDR3 bases are TGTGCCAGCAGCGCAGGGGTCGGCTACACCTTC. V gene TRBV9 combines with J gene TRBJ1-2, with a possible D match to TRBD1 (6 bases). There are 11 residues in the CDR3. Germline assignment: CDR1 SGDLS and CDR2 YYNGEE. V dropped 3 bases and J dropped 8 bases, with 8 bases sitting between them.

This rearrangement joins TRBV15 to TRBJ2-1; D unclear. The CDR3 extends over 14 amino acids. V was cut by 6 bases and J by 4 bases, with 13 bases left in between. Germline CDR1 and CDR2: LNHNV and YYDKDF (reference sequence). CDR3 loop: CATSRQELYNEQFF. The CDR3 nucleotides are TGTGCCACCAGTCGCCAGGAACTATACAATGAGCAGTTCTTC.

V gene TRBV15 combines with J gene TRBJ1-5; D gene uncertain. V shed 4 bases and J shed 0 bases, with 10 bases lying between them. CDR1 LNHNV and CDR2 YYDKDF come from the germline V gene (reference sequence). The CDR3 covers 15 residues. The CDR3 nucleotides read TGTGCCACCAGCAATCCGGGTAATAGCAATCAGCCCCAGCATTTT. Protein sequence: CATSNPGNSNQPQHF.

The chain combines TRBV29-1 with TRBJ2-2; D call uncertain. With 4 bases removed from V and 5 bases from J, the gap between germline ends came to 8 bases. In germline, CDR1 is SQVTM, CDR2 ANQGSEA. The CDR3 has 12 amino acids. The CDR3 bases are TGCAGCGTTGCTTTGAGAACCGGGGAGCTGTTTTTT. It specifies CSVALRTGELFF.

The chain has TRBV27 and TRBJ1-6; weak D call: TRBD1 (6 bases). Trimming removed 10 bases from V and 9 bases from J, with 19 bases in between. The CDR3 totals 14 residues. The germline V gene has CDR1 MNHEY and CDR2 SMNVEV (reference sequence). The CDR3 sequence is CATRGGWEGSPLHF. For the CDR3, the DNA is TGTGCCACCAGGGGCGGCTGGGAGGGTTCACCCCTCCACTTT.

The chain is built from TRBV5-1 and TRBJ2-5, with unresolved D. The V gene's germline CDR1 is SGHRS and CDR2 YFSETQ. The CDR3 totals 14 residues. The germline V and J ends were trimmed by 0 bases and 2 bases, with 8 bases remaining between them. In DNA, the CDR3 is TGCGCCAGCAGCTTGGCCGGACGGCAAGAGACCCAGTACTTC. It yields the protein CASSLAGRQETQYF.

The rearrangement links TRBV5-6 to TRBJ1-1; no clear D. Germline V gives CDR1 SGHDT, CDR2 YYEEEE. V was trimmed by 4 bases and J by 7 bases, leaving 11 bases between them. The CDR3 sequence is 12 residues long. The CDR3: CASSVSEGEAFF. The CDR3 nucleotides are TGTGCCAGCAGCGTGTCAGAGGGTGAAGCTTTCTTT.

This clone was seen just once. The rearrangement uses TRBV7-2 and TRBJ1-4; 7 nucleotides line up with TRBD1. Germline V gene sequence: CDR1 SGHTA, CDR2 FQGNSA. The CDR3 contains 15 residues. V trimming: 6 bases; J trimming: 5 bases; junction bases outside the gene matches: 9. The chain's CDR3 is CASRGRQGGNEKLFF. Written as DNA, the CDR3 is TGTGCCAGCAGGGGCCGACAGGGCGGGAATGAAAAACTGTTTTTT.

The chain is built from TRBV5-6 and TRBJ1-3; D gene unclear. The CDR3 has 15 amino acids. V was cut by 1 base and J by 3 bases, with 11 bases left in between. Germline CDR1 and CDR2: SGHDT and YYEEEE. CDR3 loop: CASSLTANGGNTIYF. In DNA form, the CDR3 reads TGTGCCAGCAGCTTGACCGCTAACGGTGGAAACACCATATATTTT.

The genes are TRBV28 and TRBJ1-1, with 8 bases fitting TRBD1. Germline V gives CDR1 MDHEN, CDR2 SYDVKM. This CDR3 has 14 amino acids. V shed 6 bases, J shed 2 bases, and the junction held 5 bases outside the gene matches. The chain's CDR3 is CASSPGQANTEAFF. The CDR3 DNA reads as TGTGCCAGCAGCCCGGGACAGGCTAACACTGAAGCTTTCTTT. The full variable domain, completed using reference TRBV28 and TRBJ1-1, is DVKVTQSSRYLVKRTGEKVFLECVQDMDHENMFWYRQDPGLGLRLIYFSYDVKMKEKGDIPEGYSVSREKKERFSLILESASTNQTSMYLCASSPGQANTEAFFGQGTRLTVV.

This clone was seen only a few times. The CDR3 DNA reads TGCGCCAGCAGCCCCGGTAGTTGGGCCATATATTTT. It yields the protein CASSPGSWAIYF. V gene TRBV5-1 combines with J gene TRBJ1-3; D gene unclear. CDR1 is SGHRS and CDR2 is YFSETQ in the germline V gene. Trimming shortened V by 4 bases and J by 11 bases, and 13 bases separated the two germline ends. This CDR3 is 12 amino acids long.

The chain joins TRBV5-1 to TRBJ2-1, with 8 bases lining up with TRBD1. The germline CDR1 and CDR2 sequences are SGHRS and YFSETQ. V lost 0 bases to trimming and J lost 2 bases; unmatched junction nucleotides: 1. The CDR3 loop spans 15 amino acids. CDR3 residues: CASSLDRGTYNEQFF. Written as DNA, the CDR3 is TGCGCCAGCAGCTTGGACAGGGGGACCTACAATGAGCAGTTCTTC.

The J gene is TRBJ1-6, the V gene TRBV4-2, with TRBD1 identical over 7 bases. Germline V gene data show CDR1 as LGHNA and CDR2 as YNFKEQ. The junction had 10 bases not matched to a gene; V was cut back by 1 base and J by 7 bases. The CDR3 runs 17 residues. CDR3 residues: CASSQANRGQRNSPLHF. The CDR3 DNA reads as TGTGCCAGCAGCCAAGCTAACAGGGGACAGCGGAATTCACCCCTCCACTTT.

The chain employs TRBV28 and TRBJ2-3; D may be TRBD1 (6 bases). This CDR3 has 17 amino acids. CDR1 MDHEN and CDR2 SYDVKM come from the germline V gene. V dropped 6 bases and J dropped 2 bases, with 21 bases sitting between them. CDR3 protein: CASSPYRVNDVTDTQYF. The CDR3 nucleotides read TGTGCCAGCAGCCCTTACAGGGTAAATGATGTCACAGATACGCAGTATTTT.

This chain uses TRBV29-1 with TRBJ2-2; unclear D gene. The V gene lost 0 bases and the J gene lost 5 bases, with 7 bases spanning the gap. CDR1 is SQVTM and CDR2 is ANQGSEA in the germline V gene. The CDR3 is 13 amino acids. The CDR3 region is CSVEDGPTGELFF. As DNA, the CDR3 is TGCAGCGTTGAAGATGGACCTACCGGGGAGCTGTTTTTT.

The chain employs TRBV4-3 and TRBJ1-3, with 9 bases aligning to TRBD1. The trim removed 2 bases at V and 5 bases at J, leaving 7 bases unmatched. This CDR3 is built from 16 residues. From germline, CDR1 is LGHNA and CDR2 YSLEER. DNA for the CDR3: TGCGCCAGCAGCCAACTCACCGGGACAGGGAGAAACACCATATATTTT. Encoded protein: CASSQLTGTGRNTIYF.

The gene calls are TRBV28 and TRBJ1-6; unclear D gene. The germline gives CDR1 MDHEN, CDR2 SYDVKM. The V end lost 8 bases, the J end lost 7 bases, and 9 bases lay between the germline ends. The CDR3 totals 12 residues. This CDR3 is CASRESNSPLHF. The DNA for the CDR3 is TGTGCCAGCCGGGAATCGAATTCACCCCTCCACTTT.

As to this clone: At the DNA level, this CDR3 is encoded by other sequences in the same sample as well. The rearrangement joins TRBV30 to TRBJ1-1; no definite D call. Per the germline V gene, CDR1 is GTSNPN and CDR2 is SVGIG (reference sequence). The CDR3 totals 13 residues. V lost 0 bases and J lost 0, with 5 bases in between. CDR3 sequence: CAWSVGLNTEAFF. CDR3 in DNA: TGTGCCTGGAGTGTAGGGTTGAACACTGAAGCTTTCTTT.

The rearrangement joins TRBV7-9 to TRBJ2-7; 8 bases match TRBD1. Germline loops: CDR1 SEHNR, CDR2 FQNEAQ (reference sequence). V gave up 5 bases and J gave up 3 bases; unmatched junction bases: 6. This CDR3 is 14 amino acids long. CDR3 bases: TGTGCCAGCAGCATGGGACAGGCAGGCTACGAGCAGTACTTC. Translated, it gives CASSMGQAGYEQYF. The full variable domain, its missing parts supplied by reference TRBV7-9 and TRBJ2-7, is DTGVSQNPRHKITKRGQNVTFRCDPISEHNRLYWYRQTLGQGPEFLTYFQNEAQLEKSRLLSDRFSAERPKGSFSTLEIQRTEQGDSAMYLCASSMGQAGYEQYFGPGTRLTVT.

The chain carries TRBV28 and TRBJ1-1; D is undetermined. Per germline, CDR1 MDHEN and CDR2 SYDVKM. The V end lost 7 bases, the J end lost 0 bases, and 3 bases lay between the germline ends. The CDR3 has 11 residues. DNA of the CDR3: TGTGCCAGCATAGTGAACACTGAAGCTTTCTTT. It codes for CASIVNTEAFF.